This TCR beta chain originates from a study of blood T cell repertoires in COVID-19. Across the whole study: COVID-19 samples from acute and convalescent phases originated in the United States, Italy and Spain. PBMCs, B-cell-depleted T cells, or T cells provided the cDNA or gDNA that made up the material.

In the authors' methods: Using reference gene primer amplification, nucleated cell counts were estimated. Some clones are missing from TCRdb's copy, which holds only in-frame ones; the method was immunoSEQ multiplex PCR. The DNA gave D and trimming, while V, J and clone size come from that table. The sample carries roughly 76,000 clones, roughly 84% recorded once. This sequence originates from a woman aged 80 or over with active or convalescent COVID-19. The sample consisted of peripheral blood.

Written as DNA, the CDR3 is TGTGCCAGCAGCTTGCGGGGGAGGAAGGCTGAAGCTTTCTTT. It encodes CASSLRGRKAEAFF. The chain has TRBV5-4 and TRBJ1-1, with a possible D match to TRBD1 (5 bases). CDR3 length equals 14 residues. V was shortened by 1 base and J by 6 bases, with 13 bases between the two germline ends. CDR1 and CDR2 (germline): SGHNT, YYREEE (reference sequence).